This T cell receptor beta chain appears in the sequencing data of a study of cytomegalovirus exposure and HLA in healthy donors. Study results and limitations: Among donors in an Asian-associated ancestry cluster, a later analysis reportedly found fewer N-insertions than the approximately 700-donor mean.

With 60 Vbeta and 13 Jbeta primers, the PCR was carried out. The data were produced by immunoSEQ multiplex PCR, yet TCRdb's version contains in-frame clones alone and is incomplete. The top ten hold less than 2% of the sample, which has fewer than 250,000 clones, about 74% seen once. A remark on this clone: Its antigen is still unknown.

CDR3 length equals 15 residues. Trimming pared 0 bases from V and 6 bases from J, leaving 13 bases between. Germline V gene sequence: CDR1 MNHEY, CDR2 SVGAGI. The V call is TRBV6-5, the J call TRBJ2-3; a weak D match, TRBD2 (5 bases). This clonotype was sampled from a woman aged 30 to 39 in good health and CMV-seronegative. The specimen sequenced was PBMCs. CDR3 loop: CASSYSPEAGDTQYF. In DNA form, the CDR3 reads TGTGCCAGCAGTTACTCGCCAGAGGCGGGTGATACGCAGTATTTT.